The 11 T cell receptor beta chains presented below share a single source sample, sequenced in a study of cytomegalovirus exposure and HLA in healthy donors (dated by TCRdb to about 2017). The library was prepared using the immunoSEQ multiplex PCR assay. The multiplex PCR relied on a mix of 60 forward primers for TCR Vbeta segments and 13 reverse primers for TCR Jbeta segments. TCRdb mirrors the immuneACCESS table, restricted to in-frame sequences. Some clones are absent from its copies; in checked studies, under half trace to an unresolved V gene, and the reason for the others is unknown. Recorded for this sample are some 180,000 clones; over 75% of them occurred a single time. The ten most abundant clones make up more than 0.2% of the sample. Sample: PBMCs. Source of these receptors: a girl under three years old in good health and CMV-seronegative.

This chain links TRBV14 with TRBJ1-2, with D possibly being TRBD1 (5 bases). Germline V lookup: CDR1 SGHDN, CDR2 FVKESK. V dropped 1 base and J dropped 5 bases, with 14 bases sitting between them. The CDR3 totals 15 residues. The CDR3 reads CASSQAGRELYGYTF. The CDR3 DNA follows: TGTGCCAGCAGCCAAGCGGGACGGGAGTTATATGGCTACACCTTC.

The V and J genes are TRBV4-3 and TRBJ2-1; D might be TRBD1 (5 bases). V lost 4 bases to trimming and J lost 0 bases, with 19 bases between them. CDR3 length: 18 residues. CDR1 is LGHNA, CDR2 YSLEER, per germline. The CDR3 DNA sequence: TGCGCCAGCAGCCTGCCCCAAGGGGTGTATTACTCCTACAATGAGCAGTTCTTC. Protein sequence: CASSLPQGVYYSYNEQFF.

The chain employs TRBV4-3 and TRBJ2-1, with 10 bases identical to TRBD2. In germline, CDR1 is LGHNA, CDR2 YSLEER. This CDR3 contains 15 residues. V lost 1 base and J lost 9; bases outside the gene matches: 6. The DNA of the CDR3 is TGCGCCAGCAGCCAAGGAGCGGGAGGGCCTCCTGAGCAGTTCTTC. It specifies CASSQGAGGPPEQFF.

The J gene is TRBJ2-7, the V gene TRBV4-3; the match to TRBD2 covers 8 bases. V lost 0 bases, J lost 3 bases, and 10 bases stayed unmatched. Per germline, CDR1 LGHNA and CDR2 YSLEER. This CDR3 region has 17 residues. CDR3 sequence: CASSQETGLAGFYEQYF. The DNA for the CDR3 is TGCGCCAGCAGCCAAGAAACAGGCCTAGCGGGTTTCTACGAGCAGTACTTC.

The rearrangement joins TRBV9 to TRBJ1-2, with TRBD1 matching 8 bases. Per germline, CDR1 SGDLS and CDR2 YYNGEE. The CDR3 totals 15 residues. J gave up 8 bases and V 2 bases, and 11 bases lay outside the gene matches. CDR3 sequence reads: CASSVLGQVTSGYTF. DNA for the CDR3: TGTGCCAGCAGCGTGTTGGGACAGGTGACCTCAGGCTACACCTTC.

This chain uses TRBV18 with TRBJ2-3; 9 bases fit TRBD1. This CDR3 spans 15 amino acids. Trimming took 5 bases from V and 3 from J; bases not matched to a gene: 6. Looked up from germline, CDR1 is KGHSH and CDR2 is LQKENI. Here the CDR3 reads CASSFRDRVTDTQYF. The CDR3 coding sequence is TGTGCCAGCTCATTTCGGGACAGGGTTACAGATACGCAGTATTTT.

The rearrangement uses TRBV2 and TRBJ1-1; D gene unclear. The V and J ends lost 4 bases and 3 bases respectively, with 12 bases between them. The CDR3 length is 14 residues. CDR1 and CDR2 from the germline V gene are SNHLY and FYNNEI. CDR3 region: CASSGRVRDTEAFF. The CDR3 nucleotides are TGTGCCAGCAGTGGAAGGGTGAGGGACACTGAAGCTTTCTTT.

V gene TRBV10-3 combines with J gene TRBJ2-7; 9 bases match TRBD2. CDR1 is ENHRY, CDR2 SYGVKD, per germline. V was pared by 7 bases and J by 3 bases, with 7 bases of the junction left unmatched. This CDR3 has 14 residues. CDR3 loop: CAITQGLALYEQYF. CDR3 DNA: TGTGCCATCACTCAGGGACTAGCTCTCTACGAGCAGTACTTC.

In this sample, this clone turned up once. The V call is TRBV19, the J call TRBJ1-1; the D gene is possibly TRBD1 (6 bases). The CDR3 has 15 residues. V lost 1 base and J 5 bases, leaving 14 bases between the germline ends. Germline CDR1 is LNHDA and CDR2 is SQIVND (reference sequence). CDR3 amino acids: CASSIVPAQGTEAFF. The CDR3 coding sequence is TGTGCCAGTAGTATAGTCCCCGCACAGGGTACTGAAGCTTTCTTT. Looking up the rest from reference TRBV19 and TRBJ1-1 gives the full variable domain: DGGITQSPKYLFRKEGQNVTLSCEQNLNHDAMYWYRQDPGQGLRLIYYSQIVNDFQKGDIAEGYSVSREKKESFPLTVTSAQKNPTAFYLCASSIVPAQGTEAFFGQGTRLTVV.

This rearrangement joins TRBV5-1 to TRBJ2-3, with D perhaps matching TRBD2 (6 bases). The CDR3 sequence is 15 residues long. V lost 6 bases to trimming and J lost 2 bases, with 16 bases between them. CDR1 and CDR2 from the germline V gene are SGHRS and YFSETQ. The CDR3 DNA follows: TGCGCCAGCAAGCGGACTATCGAAAACACAGATACGCAGTATTTT. This translates into CASKRTIENTDTQYF.

The genes are TRBV10-3 and TRBJ2-2; D unresolved. The V and J ends lost 2 bases and 5 bases respectively, with 6 bases between them. Germline V gives CDR1 ENHRY, CDR2 SYGVKD. This CDR3 is built from 13 residues. The CDR3 spells CAISEELTGELFF. The DNA of the CDR3 is TGTGCCATCAGTGAGGAACTGACCGGGGAGCTGTTTTTT.